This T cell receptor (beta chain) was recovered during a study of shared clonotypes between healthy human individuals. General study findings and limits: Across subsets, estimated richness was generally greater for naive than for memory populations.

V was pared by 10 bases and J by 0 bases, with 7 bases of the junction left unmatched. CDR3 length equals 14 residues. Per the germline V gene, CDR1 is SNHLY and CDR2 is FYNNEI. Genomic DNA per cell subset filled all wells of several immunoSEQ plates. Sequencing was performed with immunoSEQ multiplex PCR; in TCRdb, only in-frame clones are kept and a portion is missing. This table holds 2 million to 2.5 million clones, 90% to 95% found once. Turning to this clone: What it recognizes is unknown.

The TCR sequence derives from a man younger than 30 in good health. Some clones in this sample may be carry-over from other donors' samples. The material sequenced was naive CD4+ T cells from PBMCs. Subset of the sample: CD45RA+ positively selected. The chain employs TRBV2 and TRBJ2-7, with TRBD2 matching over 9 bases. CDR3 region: CATRLAGSSYEQYF. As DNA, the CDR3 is TGTGCCACCAGGCTAGCGGGAAGCTCCTACGAGCAGTACTTC.